These 17 T cell receptor beta chains were sequenced from one sample in a study of shared clonotypes between healthy human individuals. Produced via immunoSEQ multiplex PCR; TCRdb's table is partial and in-frame only. The table lists 2 million to 3 million clones, over 85% of them singletons. Sequenced material: naive CD4+ T cells from PBMCs. Subset reported: CD45RA+ positively selected. These receptors were taken from a man between 18 and 35 years old in good health. Some clones in this sample may be carry-over from other donors' samples.

The rearrangement links TRBV6-5 to TRBJ2-3; no reliable D call. Germline lookup yields CDR1 MNHEY and CDR2 SVGAGI. Trimming pared 2 bases from V and 3 bases from J, leaving 9 bases between. This CDR3 has 14 residues. The CDR3 is CASSYTAMTDTQYF. In DNA, the CDR3 is TGTGCCAGCAGTTACACAGCGATGACAGATACGCAGTATTTT.

The rearrangement links TRBV6-1 to TRBJ2-2; 8 bases line up with TRBD1. CDR1 is MNHNS, CDR2 SASEGT, per germline. This CDR3 is 14 amino acids long. Trimming cost V 9 bases and J 1 base; bases outside gene matches: 4. Here the CDR3 DNA reads TGTGCCAGAATCGGACAGGGGAACACCGGGGAGCTGTTTTTT. Its protein product is CARIGQGNTGELFF.

The rearrangement links TRBV18 to TRBJ2-6; 11 bases agree with TRBD1. This CDR3 is 18 amino acids long. CDR1 is KGHSH and CDR2 is LQKENI in the germline V gene. Losses at the gene ends were 4 bases for V and 4 bases for J; bases not matched to a gene: 9. CDR3 in amino acids: CASSLSGQGAKGANVLTF. CDR3 coding DNA: TGTGCCAGCTCACTATCTGGACAGGGGGCGAAGGGGGCCAACGTCCTGACTTTC.

There are a few counts of this clone. The rearrangement joins TRBV14 to TRBJ1-4, with D uncertain. Trimming shortened V by 4 bases and J by 6 bases, and 21 bases separated the two germline ends. The germline V gene encodes CDR1 SGHDN and CDR2 FVKESK. The CDR3 runs to 17 residues. The CDR3 spells CASSPLISSREDEKLFF. CDR3 nucleotides: TGTGCCAGCAGCCCCTTAATCTCGAGTAGGGAGGATGAAAAACTGTTTTTT.

The chain is built from TRBV7-9 and TRBJ1-2; TRBD1 matches 11 bases. The CDR3 sequence is 17 residues long. V lost 6 bases, J lost 5 bases, and 14 bases stayed unmatched. The germline V gene has CDR1 SEHNR and CDR2 FQNEAQ (reference sequence). CDR3 protein: CASSFVSDRDRGYGYTF. The CDR3 nucleotides are TGTGCCAGCAGTTTCGTAAGCGACCGGGACAGGGGGTATGGCTACACCTTC.

CDR3 protein: CASSLEVGLTYNEQFF. The CDR3 DNA reads TGTGCCAGCAGCTTAGAAGTCGGGCTAACCTACAATGAGCAGTTCTTC. J is TRBJ2-1 and V is TRBV7-2; no definite D call. The ends were cut back, 1 base at V and 2 bases at J, with 12 bases in the middle. CDR1 and CDR2 from the germline V gene are SGHTA and FQGNSA. CDR3 length: 16 amino acids. Full variable domain (remainder filled in from reference TRBV7-2 and TRBJ2-1): GAGVSQSPSNKVTEKGKDVELRCDPISGHTALYWYRQSLGQGLEFLIYFQGNSAPDKSGLPSDRFSAERTGGSVSTLTIQRTQQEDSAVYLCASSLEVGLTYNEQFFGPGTRLTVL.

The chain links TRBV7-2 to TRBJ2-1; 7 bases match TRBD2. The CDR3 sequence is 14 residues long. The germline gives CDR1 SGHTA, CDR2 FQGNSA. Unmatched junction bases numbered 4, after V lost 4 bases and J lost 4 bases. In nucleotides, the CDR3 is TGTGCCAGCAGCTCGGGGACTACTTACAATGAGCAGTTCTTC. This encodes CASSSGTTYNEQFF.

The chain couples TRBV29-1 to TRBJ1-2; D gene unclear. Trimming left V 4 bases short and J 6 bases short, with 9 bases between. In germline, CDR1 is SQVTM, CDR2 ANQGSEA. The CDR3 totals 11 residues. CDR3 region: CSVGPWNGYTF. As DNA, the CDR3 is TGCAGCGTTGGACCGTGGAATGGCTACACCTTC.

The rearrangement joins TRBV5-4 to TRBJ2-1; 11 bases fit TRBD2. The J segment lost 4 bases and the V segment lost 1 base, leaving 7 bases of the junction unmatched. The CDR3 is 17 residues long. Germline V gene lookup returns CDR1 SGHNT and CDR2 YYREEE (reference sequence). CDR3: CASSLPLAGGPYNEQFF. The CDR3 DNA sequence: TGTGCCAGCAGCTTGCCCCTAGCGGGAGGCCCTTACAATGAGCAGTTCTTC.

The CDR3 nucleotides are TGTGCCAGCAGGGCCCCCCTCAGCTCCTACGAGCAGTACTTC. The encoded protein is CASRAPLSSYEQYF. The chain is built from TRBV2 and TRBJ2-7, with D unclear. There are 14 residues in the CDR3. The germline V gene has CDR1 SNHLY and CDR2 FYNNEI. Trimming pared 6 bases from V and 0 bases from J, leaving 12 bases between.

The count of this clone is one. The chain is built from TRBV4-3 and TRBJ1-1; D ambiguous. V was cut by 1 base and J by 1 base, with 10 bases left in between. CDR1 and CDR2 from the germline V gene are LGHNA and YSLEER. The CDR3 runs 15 residues. CDR3 sequence: CASSQVGRPNTEAFF. Here the CDR3 DNA reads TGCGCCAGCAGCCAAGTCGGTCGGCCGAACACTGAAGCTTTCTTT.

About this clone itself: Other DNA sequences of this sample code for an identical CDR3. The chain has TRBV9 and TRBJ2-7; TRBD1 is a possible D gene (5 bases). Trimming removed 3 bases at V and 0 bases at J, with 10 bases between. The CDR3 is 14 amino acids. Looked up from germline, CDR1 is SGDLS and CDR2 is YYNGEE. This chain's CDR3 is CASSATGSSYEQYF. The CDR3 nucleotides read TGTGCCAGCAGCGCCACAGGCAGCTCCTACGAGCAGTACTTC.

The rearrangement uses TRBV10-2 and TRBJ2-7; 9 nucleotides line up with TRBD1. CDR3 size: 14 residues. From germline, CDR1 is WSHSY and CDR2 SAAADI. The J segment lost 3 bases and the V segment lost 6 bases, leaving 6 bases of the junction unmatched. CDR3 sequence: CASRGTGNIYEQYF. In DNA, the CDR3 is TGCGCCAGCAGAGGGACAGGGAATATCTACGAGCAGTACTTC.

The rearrangement joins TRBV4-1 to TRBJ2-1; D may correspond to TRBD1 or TRBD2 (5 bases each). V lost 2 bases and J lost 2, with 13 bases in between. This CDR3 region has 16 residues. The germline V gene encodes CDR1 MGHRA and CDR2 YSYEKL. CDR3 sequence: CASSQPTGTPYNEQFF. The CDR3 DNA reads as TGCGCCAGCAGCCAACCAACCGGGACCCCCTACAATGAGCAGTTCTTC.

V gene TRBV29-1 combines with J gene TRBJ2-1, with TRBD1 matching 8 bases. Germline V gives CDR1 SQVTM, CDR2 ANQGSEA. This CDR3 has 14 residues. V was pared by 1 base and J by 6 bases, with 5 bases of the junction left unmatched. CDR3 in amino acids: CSVEGTGFINEQFF. CDR3 nucleotides: TGCAGCGTTGAAGGGACAGGGTTTATCAATGAGCAGTTCTTC.

The rearrangement uses TRBV29-1 and TRBJ2-3; the D gene could be TRBD1 or TRBD2 (5 bases each). Trimming shortened V by 5 bases and J by 2 bases, and 17 bases separated the two germline ends. CDR1 and CDR2 from the germline V gene are SQVTM and ANQGSEA. This CDR3 is built from 15 residues. In nucleotides, the CDR3 is TGCAGCGTTCGTAGGGACCCCGGCCCCACAGATACGCAGTATTTT. Residues: CSVRRDPGPTDTQYF.

This chain joins TRBV19 and TRBJ2-3; 9 nucleotides match TRBD1. This CDR3 spans 15 amino acids. CDR1 and CDR2 from the germline V gene are LNHDA and SQIVND (reference sequence). V was pared by 10 bases and J by 0 bases, with 8 bases of the junction left unmatched. The DNA for the CDR3 is TGTGCCACCAAGGACAGGGGATTTAGCACAGATACGCAGTATTTT. It encodes CATKDRGFSTDTQYF.